Only one count was recorded for the clone carrying this T cell receptor beta chain. Here immunoSEQ multiplex PCR was the method, and the copy in TCRdb shows in-frame clones only, minus some. Among over 100,000 clones listed, less than 95% were seen once. These data originate in a study of control samples from healthy donors and cancer patients. Trimming removed 4 bases from V and 7 bases from J, with 11 bases in between. The CDR3 length is 12 residues. CDR1 SGHTA and CDR2 FQGNSA come from the germline V gene. The sample was blood. This sequence was found in a human donor in good health. The donor label of this sample is uncertain. The V and J genes are TRBV7-2 and TRBJ2-7; D ambiguous. This CDR3 reads CASSWTSREQYF. The CDR3, as DNA: TGTGCCAGCAGCTGGACCTCGCGGGAGCAGTACTTC.